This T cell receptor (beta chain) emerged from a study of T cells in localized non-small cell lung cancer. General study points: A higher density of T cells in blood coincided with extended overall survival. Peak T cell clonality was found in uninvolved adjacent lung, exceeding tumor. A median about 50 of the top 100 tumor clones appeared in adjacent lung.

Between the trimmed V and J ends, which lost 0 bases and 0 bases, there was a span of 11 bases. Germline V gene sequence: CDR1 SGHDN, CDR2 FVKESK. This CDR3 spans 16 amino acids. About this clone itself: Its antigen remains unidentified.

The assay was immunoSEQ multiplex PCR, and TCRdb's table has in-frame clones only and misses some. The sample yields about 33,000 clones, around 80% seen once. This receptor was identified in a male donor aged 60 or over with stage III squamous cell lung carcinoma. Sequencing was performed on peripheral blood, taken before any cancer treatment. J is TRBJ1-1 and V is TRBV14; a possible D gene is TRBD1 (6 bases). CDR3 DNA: TGTGCCAGCAGCCAAGATTATGCAGGGGTGAACACTGAAGCTTTCTTT. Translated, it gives CASSQDYAGVNTEAFF. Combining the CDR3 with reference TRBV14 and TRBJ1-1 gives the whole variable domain EAGVTQFPSHSVIEKGQTVTLRCDPISGHDNLYWYRRVMGKEIKFLLHFVKESKQDESGMPNNRFLAERTGGTYSTLKVQPAELEDSGVYFCASSQDYAGVNTEAFFGQGTRLTVV.